The 9 T cell receptor beta chains below all came from one sample that was sequenced in a study of blood T cell repertoires in COVID-19 (TCRdb year 2020). The library was produced with the immunoSEQ multiplex PCR assay. The table comes from immuneACCESS by way of TCRdb, which keeps in-frame sequences with V and J called. Part of the clones is missing from these tables; in studies checked, under half for an unresolved V gene and the rest for unknown reasons. The sample includes 300,000 or so clones, with about 90% observed a single time. The ten largest clonotypes hold roughly 0.94% of the sample. The source material was PBMCs or T cells enriched from blood (not recorded which). These receptors were obtained from a woman aged 30 to 39 who had recovered from COVID-19.

The DNA of the CDR3 is TGTGCCATCAGTGGGCAGGGCCACGAGCAGTACTTC. This sequence encodes CAISGQGHEQYF. The chain joins TRBV10-3 to TRBJ2-7; D is perhaps TRBD1 (5 bases). Germline values: CDR1 ENHRY, CDR2 SYGVKD. V lost 4 bases, J lost 5 bases, and 9 bases lay in between. CDR3 size: 12 residues.

The genes are TRBV18 and TRBJ2-5, with no clear D. CDR1 is KGHSH and CDR2 is LQKENI in the germline V gene. CDR3 length: 16 amino acids. With 2 bases removed from V and 0 bases from J, the gap between germline ends came to 13 bases. The chain's CDR3 is CASSPAAAGYQETQYF. The CDR3, as DNA: TGTGCCAGCTCACCAGCGGCAGCCGGGTACCAAGAGACCCAGTACTTC.

This CDR3 is CASSLTGNYGYTF. DNA for the CDR3: TGTGCCAGCAGCCTAACAGGGAACTATGGCTACACCTTC. The chain recombines TRBV14 with TRBJ1-2, with TRBD1 as a possible D gene (6 bases). Germline CDR1 and CDR2: SGHDN and FVKESK. The CDR3 is made up of 13 amino acids. V was pared by 4 bases and J by 2 bases, with 8 bases between. The full variable domain, in which reference TRBV14 and TRBJ1-2 provide the parts outside the CDR3, is EAGVTQFPSHSVIEKGQTVTLRCDPISGHDNLYWYRRVMGKEIKFLLHFVKESKQDESGMPNNRFLAERTGGTYSTLKVQPAELEDSGVYFCASSLTGNYGYTFGSGTRLTVV.

V and J are TRBV7-8 and TRBJ1-1; D possibly corresponds to TRBD1 (5 bases). V was pared by 5 bases and J by 1 base, with 14 bases between. Per the germline V gene, CDR1 is SGHVS and CDR2 is FQNEAQ. The length of the CDR3 is 15 residues. The CDR3 nucleotides read TGTGCCAGCAGCCCCGGGGGGGGTGCGAACACTGAAGCTTTCTTT. Its translation is CASSPGGGANTEAFF.

This chain uses TRBV7-2 with TRBJ1-1; D is ambiguous. CDR1 is SGHTA, CDR2 FQGNSA, per germline. The CDR3 is 14 residues long. V lost 1 base to trimming and J lost 1 base, with 7 bases between them. The CDR3 DNA is TGTGCCAGCAGCTTAGGTCCCAAGAACACTGAAGCTTTCTTT. It yields the protein CASSLGPKNTEAFF.

The chain is built from TRBV27 and TRBJ2-2, with D unclear. V was trimmed by 8 bases and J by 1 base, leaving 11 bases between them. The germline gives CDR1 MNHEY, CDR2 SMNVEV (reference sequence). This CDR3 has 14 residues. For the CDR3, the DNA is TGTGCCAGCCAACGGCTAGGGAACACCGGGGAGCTGTTTTTT. This gives the protein CASQRLGNTGELFF.

This rearrangement joins TRBV30 to TRBJ1-1; tentatively, D is TRBD1 (5 bases). Trimming took 8 bases from V and 1 from J, leaving 14 bases between them. This CDR3 comprises 13 residues. CDR1 is GTSNPN, CDR2 SVGIG, per germline (reference sequence). The CDR3 DNA sequence: TGTGCCCGACGGGCAGGGCGGAACACTGAAGCTTTCTTT. Its translation: CARRAGRNTEAFF.

The chain is built from TRBV28 and TRBJ1-6; D not certain. V was pared by 5 bases and J by 6 bases, with 8 bases between. The germline V gene encodes CDR1 MDHEN and CDR2 SYDVKM. This CDR3 region has 13 residues. The CDR3, as DNA: TGTGCCAGCAGTCCGTTAGTTAATTCACCCCTCCACTTT. Its protein product is CASSPLVNSPLHF.

This chain links TRBV19 with TRBJ1-2; 9 positions agree with TRBD1. The germline V gene encodes CDR1 LNHDA and CDR2 SQIVND (reference sequence). CDR3 size: 12 residues. V shed 7 bases and J 6 bases; nucleotides not matched to a gene: 3. The CDR3 bases are TGTGCCAGTACTCGGACAGGGGATGGCTACACCTTC. Translating it yields CASTRTGDGYTF.